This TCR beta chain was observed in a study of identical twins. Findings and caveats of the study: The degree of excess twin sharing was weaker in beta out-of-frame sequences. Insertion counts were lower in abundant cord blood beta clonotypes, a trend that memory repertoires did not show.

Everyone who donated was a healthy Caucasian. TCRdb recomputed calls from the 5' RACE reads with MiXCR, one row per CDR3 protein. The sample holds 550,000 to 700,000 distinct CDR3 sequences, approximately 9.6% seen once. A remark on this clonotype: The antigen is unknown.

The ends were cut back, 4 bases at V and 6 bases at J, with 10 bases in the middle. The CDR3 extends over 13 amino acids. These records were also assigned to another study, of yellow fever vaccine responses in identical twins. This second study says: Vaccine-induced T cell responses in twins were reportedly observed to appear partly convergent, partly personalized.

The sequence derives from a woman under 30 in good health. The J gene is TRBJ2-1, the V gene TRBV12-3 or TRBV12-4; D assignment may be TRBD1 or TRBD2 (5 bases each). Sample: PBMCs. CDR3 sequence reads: CASSSGPRNEQFF. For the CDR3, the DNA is TGTGCCAGCAGTTCGGGACCCCGCAATGAGCAGTTCTTC.